Each of the 14 T cell receptor beta chains below was sequenced from the same sample in a study of blood T cell repertoires in COVID-19 (dated by TCRdb to 2020 to 2021). Libraries were prepared through the immunoSEQ multiplex PCR assay. As stored in TCRdb, this immuneACCESS dataset retains in-frame rearrangements with V and J assigned. A fraction of the clones does not appear; measured against another copy, unresolved V genes explain less than half of the discrepancy, and the remainder lacks a known reason. The sample includes some 110,000 clones, with roughly 85% observed a single time. Clones ranked in the top ten supply about 3.8% of the sample. Sequenced material: peripheral blood. These receptors were taken from a man aged 45-60 years with acute or convalescent COVID-19.

This clone came up many times. The chain links TRBV5-6 to TRBJ2-7; the D gene is possibly TRBD1 (5 bases). Germline loops: CDR1 SGHDT, CDR2 YYEEEE. V was pared by 2 bases and J by 0 bases, with 12 bases between. The CDR3 covers 15 residues. DNA of the CDR3: TGTGCCAGCAGCTTTAGGGGCCAGAGCTCCTACGAGCAGTACTTC. Translation: CASSFRGQSSYEQYF.

The V gene is TRBV27, the J gene TRBJ2-7, with D possibly being TRBD2 (7 bases). V lost 3 bases, J lost 5 bases, and 17 bases lay in between. The CDR3 length is 15 residues. Germline CDR1 is MNHEY and CDR2 is SMNVEV (reference sequence). CDR3 loop: CASSFKGGAANEQYF. DNA of the CDR3: TGTGCCAGCAGTTTTAAAGGGGGGGCCGCCAACGAGCAGTACTTC.

The gene calls are TRBV4-1 and TRBJ1-4; tentatively, D is TRBD1 (6 bases). CDR3 length: 16 amino acids. Germline CDR1 reads MGHRA; CDR2 reads YSYEKL. The V gene lost 1 base and the J gene lost 3 bases, with 12 bases spanning the gap. CDR3 in amino acids: CASSQVRGSSNEKLFF. The CDR3 DNA reads TGCGCCAGCAGCCAAGTTAGGGGGAGTTCTAATGAAAAACTGTTTTTT.

The gene calls are TRBV5-1 and TRBJ2-1, with TRBD2 matching over 12 bases. The CDR3 length is 15 residues. V was clipped by 2 bases and J by 5 bases; unmatched bases: 2. The germline V gene encodes CDR1 SGHRS and CDR2 YFSETQ. DNA of the CDR3: TGCGCCAGCAGCTTTCTAGCGGGGGGGCACAATGAGCAGTTCTTC. It specifies CASSFLAGGHNEQFF. Filled out from reference TRBV5-1 and TRBJ2-1, the complete variable domain reads KAGVTQTPRYLIKTRGQQVTLSCSPISGHRSVSWYQQTPGQGLQFLFEYFSETQRNKGNFPGRFSGRQFSNSRSEMNVSTLELGDSALYLCASSFLAGGHNEQFFGPGTRLTVL.

CDR3 region: CASSPGQINTEAFF. CDR3 DNA sequence: TGTGCCAGCAGCCCCGGACAGATAAACACTGAAGCTTTCTTT. The chain has TRBV7-9 and TRBJ1-1, with D possibly TRBD1 on 6 matching bases. The V and J ends lost 5 bases and 2 bases respectively, with 12 bases between them. CDR3 size: 14 residues. In germline, CDR1 is SEHNR, CDR2 FQNEAQ (reference sequence).

The rearrangement joins TRBV13 to TRBJ1-1; D may be TRBD1 (6 bases). Between the trimmed V and J ends, which lost 0 bases and 4 bases, there was a span of 15 bases. The CDR3 extends over 16 amino acids. Germline V CDR1 and CDR2: PRHDT, FYEKMQ (reference sequence). The CDR3 here is CASSLGLGHRTTEAFF. The CDR3 region has the DNA TGTGCCAGCAGCTTAGGCCTGGGACACCGGACCACTGAAGCTTTCTTT. The full variable domain, its missing parts supplied by reference TRBV13 and TRBJ1-1, is AAGVIQSPRHLIKEKRETATLKCYPIPRHDTVYWYQQGPGQDPQFLISFYEKMQSDKGSIPDRFSAQQFSDYHSELNMSSLELGDSALYFCASSLGLGHRTTEAFFGQGTRLTVV.

The chain joins TRBV11-3 to TRBJ2-2; possible D gene TRBD1, 6 bases. Germline V lookup: CDR1 SGHNT, CDR2 YENEEA. There are 14 residues in the CDR3. V was shortened by 7 bases and J by 2 bases, with 11 bases between the two germline ends. The CDR3 nucleotides read TGTGCCAGCACCCGGGGACAAAACACCGGGGAGCTGTTTTTT. Its protein is CASTRGQNTGELFF.

This chain uses TRBV28 with TRBJ1-1, with D tentatively TRBD1 (6 bases). Looked up from germline, CDR1 is MDHEN and CDR2 is SYDVKM. The CDR3 sequence is 14 residues long. V was clipped by 5 bases and J by 4 bases, with 14 bases between them. The CDR3 spells CASSPPTGFTEAFF. In nucleotides, the CDR3 is TGTGCCAGCAGTCCCCCGACAGGATTCACTGAAGCTTTCTTT.

V is TRBV5-1 and J is TRBJ1-2; 12 nucleotides align to TRBD1. With 2 bases clipped from V and 0 bases from J, the junction kept 5 bases outside the gene matches. This CDR3 comprises 17 residues. CDR1 and CDR2 (germline): SGHRS, YFSETQ. The CDR3 loop is CASSFQGQGATNYGYTF. CDR3 DNA sequence: TGCGCCAGCAGCTTTCAGGGACAGGGGGCCACTAACTATGGCTACACCTTC.

J is TRBJ2-1 and V is TRBV9; possibly TRBD2 for D (5 bases). V lost 4 bases, J lost 4 bases, and 15 bases lay in between. The germline V gene encodes CDR1 SGDLS and CDR2 YYNGEE. CDR3 length equals 15 residues. CDR3 sequence: CASSPTSGLYNEQFF. The CDR3 DNA reads as TGTGCCAGCAGCCCCACTAGTGGTCTGTACAATGAGCAGTTCTTC.

This chain links TRBV5-6 with TRBJ1-2; D is perhaps TRBD1 (6 bases). This CDR3 has 13 amino acids. CDR1 and CDR2 (germline): SGHDT, YYEEEE. V was pared by 3 bases and J by 8 bases, with 14 bases between. Here the CDR3 reads CASSWTDPKGYTF. The CDR3 DNA is TGTGCCAGCAGCTGGACAGACCCGAAGGGCTACACCTTC.

The genes are TRBV5-1 and TRBJ2-5; 9 bases are a match to TRBD1. Germline V lookup: CDR1 SGHRS, CDR2 YFSETQ. This CDR3 is 17 amino acids long. Trimming removed 4 bases from V and 2 bases from J; junction bases left unmatched: 12. CDR3 DNA sequence: TGCGCCAGCAGCAGAACCTTGGGGACAGGGAGTCAAGAGACCCAGTACTTC. Protein product: CASSRTLGTGSQETQYF.

The V gene is TRBV2, the J gene TRBJ2-7; perhaps TRBD2 as D (6 bases). The CDR3 is made up of 16 amino acids. Germline V gives CDR1 SNHLY, CDR2 FYNNEI. Trimming left V 4 bases short and J 0 bases short, with 16 bases between. The CDR3 loop is CASSALTGVFSYEQYF. CDR3 DNA: TGTGCCAGCAGTGCCCTTACGGGGGTCTTCTCCTACGAGCAGTACTTC.

The V and J genes are TRBV10-2 and TRBJ2-1; 8 bases are shared with TRBD2. Germline lookup yields CDR1 WSHSY and CDR2 SAAADI. The CDR3 is 15 amino acids. V lost 3 bases and J lost 8; bases outside the gene matches: 9. CDR3 sequence: CASSDRASGWDEQFF. CDR3 in DNA: TGCGCCAGCAGTGATAGGGCTAGCGGGTGGGATGAGCAGTTCTTC.